The 7 T cell receptor beta chains below were found in one sample sequenced in a study of blood T cell repertoires in COVID-19. TCRdb's copy holds only in-frame clones and misses some; the assay was immunoSEQ multiplex PCR. The table has roughly 130,000 clones, 80% seen once; the top ten hold 1.5% to 2%. Specimen: peripheral blood. The receptors here all came from an older man with acute or convalescent COVID-19.

This rearrangement joins TRBV19 to TRBJ2-2; the D gene is possibly TRBD1 (6 bases). The CDR3 is 16 amino acids. V was shortened by 5 bases and J by 7 bases, with 20 bases between the two germline ends. Germline V lookup: CDR1 LNHDA, CDR2 SQIVND (reference sequence). CDR3 coding DNA: TGTGCCAGTAGTGCCTCCGGGACATCTGGCGGCGGGGAGCTGTTTTTT. This sequence encodes CASSASGTSGGGELFF.

The CDR3, as DNA: TGTGCCAGCAACCGAGGGGGGGAGGGGACACCCCTCCACTTT. The encoded protein is CASNRGGEGTPLHF. The chain uses TRBV2 and TRBJ1-6, with a possible D match to TRBD1 (6 bases). Germline assignment: CDR1 SNHLY and CDR2 FYNNEI. This CDR3 spans 14 amino acids. V lost 7 bases and J lost 11, with 18 bases in between.

The V call is TRBV5-1, the J call TRBJ1-3; D might be TRBD1 (6 bases). V lost 5 bases to trimming and J lost 5 bases, with 20 bases between them. This CDR3 is built from 16 residues. The germline gives CDR1 SGHRS, CDR2 YFSETQ. The CDR3 loop is CASSPTVRGTRNTIYF. CDR3 DNA sequence: TGCGCCAGCAGTCCTACTGTCAGGGGAACTAGAAACACCATATATTTT.

This chain joins TRBV7-9 and TRBJ2-2; 7 bases map to TRBD2. J gave up 0 bases and V 3 bases, and 1 base lay outside the gene matches. This CDR3 spans 15 amino acids. Germline assignment: CDR1 SEHNR and CDR2 FQNEAQ (reference sequence). The DNA of the CDR3 is TGTGCCAGCAGCTTTCTAGCGGCGAACACCGGGGAGCTGTTTTTT. It yields the protein CASSFLAANTGELFF.

The chain employs TRBV19 and TRBJ1-2; perhaps TRBD1 as D (6 bases). CDR1 and CDR2 from the germline V gene are LNHDA and SQIVND (reference sequence). V lost 6 bases and J 4 bases, leaving 15 bases between the germline ends. This CDR3 is built from 14 residues. This chain's CDR3 is CASSKQGRSYGYTF. Here the CDR3 DNA reads TGTGCCAGTAGCAAACAGGGCCGGAGCTATGGCTACACCTTC.

The J gene is TRBJ1-1, the V gene TRBV28; 9 bases align to TRBD1. CDR1 is MDHEN and CDR2 is SYDVKM in the germline V gene. Unmatched junction bases numbered 7, after V lost 7 bases and J lost 1 base. The CDR3 is 15 amino acids. The CDR3 protein is CASKTQGAGNTEAFF. CDR3 sequence (DNA): TGTGCCAGCAAAACACAGGGGGCTGGGAACACTGAAGCTTTCTTT. Filled out from reference TRBV28 and TRBJ1-1, the complete variable domain reads DVKVTQSSRYLVKRTGEKVFLECVQDMDHENMFWYRQDPGLGLRLIYFSYDVKMKEKGDIPEGYSVSREKKERFSLILESASTNQTSMYLCASKTQGAGNTEAFFGQGTRLTVV.

CDR3 sequence reads: CASRSGQGTTGYTF. Written as DNA, the CDR3 is TGTGCCAGCAGATCGGGCCAGGGGACTACTGGCTACACCTTC. The J gene is TRBJ1-2, the V gene TRBV2; tentatively, D is TRBD1 (6 bases). V dropped 6 bases and J dropped 7 bases, with 18 bases sitting between them. From germline, CDR1 is SNHLY and CDR2 FYNNEI. The CDR3 contains 14 residues.